Listed here are 6 T cell receptor beta chains from one sample, sequenced in a study of T cell repertoires in cytomegalovirus infection. Which antigens these TCRs recognize remains unknown. From the reads, TCRdb called clonotypes with MiXCR, one entry per CDR3 protein. In the table there are some 920,000 distinct CDR3 sequences, around 32% of which are singletons. Sequencing was performed on cultured CD8+ T cells from PBMCs, taken from culture after CMV antigen stimulation. These receptors were taken from a human donor in good health (CMV status not recorded). Some clones in this sample may be carry-over from other donors' samples.

This clonotype has a count of ten or more. This chain uses TRBV7-2 with TRBJ1-1, with D perhaps matching TRBD1 (5 bases). Trimming left V 4 bases short and J 6 bases short, with 9 bases between. CDR1 and CDR2 from the germline V gene are SGHTA and FQGNSA. This CDR3 is built from 12 residues. The CDR3 region has the DNA TGTGCCAGCAGCTGGGGACGGCCTGAAGCTTTCTTT. This sequence encodes CASSWGRPEAFF.

This clonotype was picked up a small number of times. The V gene is TRBV27, the J gene TRBJ2-7; TRBD1 matches 7 bases. The CDR3 is 14 residues long. Germline CDR1 reads MNHEY; CDR2 reads SMNVEV (reference sequence). J gave up 5 bases and V 6 bases, and 10 bases lay outside the gene matches. The CDR3 spells CASSSTGVGDEQYF. CDR3 coding DNA: TGTGCCAGCAGCTCTACAGGGGTTGGCGACGAGCAGTACTTC.

The chain carries TRBV9 and TRBJ2-3, with 7 bases fitting TRBD1. V was pared by 0 bases and J by 2 bases, with 6 bases of the junction left unmatched. Germline lookup yields CDR1 SGDLS and CDR2 YYNGEE. CDR3 length: 16 amino acids. The CDR3 protein is CASSVAKGAYTDTQYF. The CDR3 DNA reads as TGTGCCAGCAGCGTAGCAAAGGGGGCATACACAGATACGCAGTATTTT.

This clonotype was recorded once. The gene calls are TRBV12-3 or TRBV12-4 and TRBJ2-7; D not resolved. Trimming pared 4 bases from V and 0 bases from J, leaving 7 bases between. The CDR3 length is 13 residues. CDR3 loop: CASSSPVSYEQYF. The DNA for the CDR3 is TGTGCCAGCAGTTCCCCGGTCTCCTACGAGCAGTACTTC.

This chain links TRBV18 with TRBJ1-4; the D is unclear. V dropped 2 bases and J dropped 10 bases, with 8 bases sitting between them. Germline V CDR1 and CDR2: KGHSH, LQKENI. This CDR3 has 12 amino acids. Here the CDR3 DNA reads TGTGCCAGCTCACCAGAAGGGCTAAAACTGTTTTTT. It encodes CASSPEGLKLFF.

This clonotype was recorded a few times. The chain has TRBV7-9 and TRBJ1-6; D is undetermined. V was shortened by 0 bases and J by 8 bases, with 8 bases between the two germline ends. The germline V gene encodes CDR1 SEHNR and CDR2 FQNEAQ (reference sequence). CDR3 length equals 14 residues. The chain's CDR3 is CASSLARRDSPLHF. Here the CDR3 DNA reads TGTGCCAGCAGCTTAGCCAGGAGGGATTCACCCCTCCACTTT.